The entry that follows covers one T cell receptor beta chain sequence. This sample was included in a study of blood T cell repertoires in COVID-19. Per the original data handling: Counts of nucleated cells, estimated from reference gene primer amplification, were obtained. Sequencing used immunoSEQ multiplex PCR; TCRdb keeps in-frame clones, though not all of them. That table furnishes V, J and clone size, whereas the DNA furnished D and trimming. This sample has around 300,000 clones; approximately 86% occur once, and the top ten carry around 0.92%. The CDR3 sequence is 17 residues long. Trimming cost V 2 bases and J 8 bases, with 23 bases left between them. The germline gives CDR1 SGHTA, CDR2 FQGNSA.

The gene calls are TRBV7-2 and TRBJ2-3, with a tentative D call TRBD1 (5 bases). Specimen: PBMCs or T cells enriched from blood (not recorded which). The TCR was taken from a woman aged 30 to 39 who had recovered from COVID-19. CDR3 sequence reads: CASSLLRGSFAGGTQYF. Written as DNA, the CDR3 is TGTGCCAGCAGCTTACTTAGGGGTTCTTTTGCTGGTGGTACGCAGTATTTT.